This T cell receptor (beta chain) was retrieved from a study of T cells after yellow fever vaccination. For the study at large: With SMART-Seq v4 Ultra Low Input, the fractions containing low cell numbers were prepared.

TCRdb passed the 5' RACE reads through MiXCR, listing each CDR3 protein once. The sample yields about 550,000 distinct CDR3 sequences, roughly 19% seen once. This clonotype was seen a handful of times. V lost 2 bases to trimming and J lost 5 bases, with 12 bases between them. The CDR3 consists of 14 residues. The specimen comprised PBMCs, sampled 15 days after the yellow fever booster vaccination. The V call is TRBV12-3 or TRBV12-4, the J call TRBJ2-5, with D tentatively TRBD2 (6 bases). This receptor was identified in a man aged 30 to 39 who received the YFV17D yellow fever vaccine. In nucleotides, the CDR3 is TGTGCCAGCAGTTTAATGCTAGCGCAGGAGACCCAGTACTTC. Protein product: CASSLMLAQETQYF.